One sample yielded the 5 T cell receptor beta chains listed below, sequenced in a study of CXCR3-negative and CXCR3-positive naive CD8 T cells. UMI labels and 5' RACE were used to prepare the TRB cDNA libraries. Using the 5' RACE reads, TCRdb records one entry per CDR3 protein without DNA. This repertoire includes under 25,000 distinct CDR3 sequences. Material for sequencing was memory CD8+ T cells from blood. The receptor set was obtained from a human donor in good health. Some clones in this sample may be carry-over from other donors' samples.

The J gene is TRBJ1-6, the V gene TRBV15; TCRdb outputs TRBD1, but without DNA this stays unchecked. This CDR3 is built from 15 residues. Germline loops: CDR1 LNHNV, CDR2 YYDKDF (reference sequence). The CDR3 reads CATSTRDSANSPLHF.

The chain carries TRBV15 and TRBJ2-7. CDR3 length: 14 residues. The germline V gene encodes CDR1 LNHNV and CDR2 YYDKDF (reference sequence). The CDR3 spells CATSREKGTYEQYF.

V gene TRBV20-1 combines with J gene TRBJ2-1; the TRBD1 assignment by TCRdb is unverifiable without DNA. Germline lookup yields CDR1 DFQATT and CDR2 SNEGSKA (reference sequence). The CDR3 loop spans 13 amino acids. This CDR3 is CSARWGTENEQFF.

The CDR3 region is CASSLGQVYGYTF. The V call is TRBV12-3 or TRBV12-4, the J call TRBJ1-2; TCRdb proposes TRBD1, but this gene call is untestable without DNA. This CDR3 has 13 residues.

The V gene is TRBV12-3 or TRBV12-4, the J gene TRBJ2-1; TCRdb names TRBD1, which stays unverified in the absence of DNA. The CDR3 runs to 15 residues. Here the CDR3 reads CASSSPGQQYNEQFF.